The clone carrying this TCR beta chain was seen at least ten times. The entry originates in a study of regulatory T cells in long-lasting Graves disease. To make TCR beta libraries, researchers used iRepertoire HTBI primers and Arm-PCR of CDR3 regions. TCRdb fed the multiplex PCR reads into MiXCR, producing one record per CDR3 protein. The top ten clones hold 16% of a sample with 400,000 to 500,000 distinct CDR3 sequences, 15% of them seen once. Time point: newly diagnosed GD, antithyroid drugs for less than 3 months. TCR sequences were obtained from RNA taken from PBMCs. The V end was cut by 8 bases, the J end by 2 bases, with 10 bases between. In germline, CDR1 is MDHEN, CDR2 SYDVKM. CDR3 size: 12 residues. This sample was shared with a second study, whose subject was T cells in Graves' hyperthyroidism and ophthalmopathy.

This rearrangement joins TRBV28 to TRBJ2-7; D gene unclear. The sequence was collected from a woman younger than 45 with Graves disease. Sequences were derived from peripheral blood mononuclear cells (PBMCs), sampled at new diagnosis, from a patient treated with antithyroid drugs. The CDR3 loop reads CASLGDPYEQYF. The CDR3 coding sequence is TGTGCCAGCCTCGGAGACCCCTACGAGCAGTACTTC.